These T cell receptor beta chains were read from a single sample in a study of shared clonotypes between healthy human individuals. The data were produced by immunoSEQ multiplex PCR, yet TCRdb's version contains in-frame clones alone and is incomplete. The table lists some 500,000 clones, 95% to 96% of them singletons. Sequenced input: naive CD4+ T cells sorted from blood. Receptors originate from a woman in her twenties or thirties in good health. The CDR3 runs from the conserved cysteine through the conserved F or W. The order of the fields is D gene, clone size, J gene, V gene, CDR3 length, CDR3 DNA, CDR3 protein. The D gene is left open where the match is weak. The size of a clone is reported for some rows only, either as once, few or many, or as a class for expanded clones.

>.|.|TRBJ2-5|TRBV11-2|16
TGTGCCAGCAGCCCGGGGATTTCGGGAGCCTCAGAGACCCAGTACTTC
CASSPGISGASETQYF
>.|.|TRBJ2-3|TRBV29-1|14
TGCAGCGTTGTGCGGGCGGTGATCACAGATACGCAGTATTTT
CSVVRAVITDTQYF
>TRBD1|.|TRBJ1-1|TRBV11-3|13
TGTGCCAGCAGCAGACAACAGGGGTTTAAAGCTTTCTTT
CASSRQQGFKAFF
>TRBD1|.|TRBJ2-1|TRBV19|15
TGTGCCAGTAACCAGGACAGGGGGGTCTACAATGAGCAGTTCTTC
CASNQDRGVYNEQFF
>.|.|TRBJ1-1|TRBV27|13
TGTGCCAGCAGTTTACGGCCTACCACTGAAGCTTTCTTT
CASSLRPTTEAFF
>.|.|TRBJ1-4|TRBV18|14
TGTGCCAGCTCACCAATAACTCGGAATGAAAAACTGTTTTTT
CASSPITRNEKLFF
>TRBD2|.|TRBJ2-5|TRBV4-1|19
TGCGCCAGCAGCCACCCGGGACTAGCGGGAGGGCCTGATTTGGAGACCCAGTACTTC
CASSHPGLAGGPDLETQYF
>.|.|TRBJ2-7|TRBV10-1|13
TGCGCCAGCAGCCCGCTCGGAACTTACGAGCAGTACTTC
CASSPLGTYEQYF
>TRBD2|.|TRBJ2-2|TRBV5-1|15
TGCGCCAGCAGCTGGGGACTAGCGAACACCGGGGAGCTGTTTTTT
CASSWGLANTGELFF
>TRBD1|.|TRBJ1-1|TRBV28|19
TGTGCCAGCAGTTCGGGACAGGGGGCGAGCTTCCTTATGAACACTGAAGCTTTCTTT
CASSSGQGASFLMNTEAFF
>TRBD1|once|TRBJ2-7|TRBV6-1|14
TGTGCCAGCAGTCAGACAGGGGCTTCCTACGAGCAGTACTTC
CASSQTGASYEQYF
>TRBD1|.|TRBJ1-2|TRBV19|16
TGTGCCAGTAGGTCCCAGGGGGCAGGAAGAAACTATGGCTACACCTTC
CASRSQGAGRNYGYTF
>TRBD1|once|TRBJ2-7|TRBV29-1|13
TGCAGCGTACCGGGACAGGCATCCTACGAGCAGTACTTC
CSVPGQASYEQYF
>TRBD2|.|TRBJ2-3|TRBV19|15
TGTGCCAGTAGCCCAGGGACTAGTCGAGCAGATACGCAGTATTTT
CASSPGTSRADTQYF
>.|.|TRBJ2-5|TRBV30|12
TGTGCCTGGAGCGGGATTGGGGAGACCCAGTACTTC
CAWSGIGETQYF
>.|.|TRBJ1-4|TRBV7-9|14
TGTGCAGTCCCAGCGCGGCAGGGGCGTGAAAAACTGTTTTTT
CAVPARQGREKLFF
>TRBD1|once|TRBJ2-7|TRBV18|16
TGTGCCAGCTCACCGACAGGGTCACACGATTCCTACGAGCAGTACTTC
CASSPTGSHDSYEQYF
>.|.|TRBJ1-4|TRBV6-6|14
TGTGCCAGCAGATTGGGACAAAATAATGAAAAACTGTTTTTT
CASRLGQNNEKLFF
>.|.|TRBJ2-2|TRBV7-3|15
TGTGCCAGCAGCTTAAGCCACACTTCCACCGGGGAGCTGTTTTTT
CASSLSHTSTGELFF
>.|.|TRBJ1-1|TRBV6-5|14
TGTGCCAGCAGGGCGTGGACATTGAACACTGAAGCTTTCTTT
CASRAWTLNTEAFF
>.|.|TRBJ2-1|TRBV19|19
TGTGCCAGTAGTATGTCGGCTGGCGGTCCTGGGTCGGTGTACAATGAGCAGTTCTTC
CASSMSAGGPGSVYNEQFF
>.|.|TRBJ2-6|TRBV5-1|14
TGCGCCAGCAGCTTGGTTTCTGGGGCCAACGTCCTGACTTTC
CASSLVSGANVLTF
>.|.|TRBJ1-2|TRBV19|12
TGTGCCAGTATCCACAGGGACTATGGCTACACCTTC
CASIHRDYGYTF
>.|.|TRBJ2-7|TRBV28|13
TGTGCCAGCAGTTCGCAAGGCCGGTTCGAGCAGTACTTC
CASSSQGRFEQYF
>TRBD1|.|TRBJ1-4|TRBV4-1|18
TGCGCCAGCAGCCAAGCGAGGGACAGGGGGCGGAATAATGAAAAACTGTTTTTT
CASSQARDRGRNNEKLFF
>TRBD2|.|TRBJ2-3|TRBV5-1|18
TGCGCCAGCAGCGGCGGGACTAGCGGCCCTGGAGGGGTTGATACGCAGTATTTT
CASSGGTSGPGGVDTQYF
>.|.|TRBJ2-1|TRBV9|16
TGTGCCAGCAGCGTAGAGGATAGCGGAAACTACAATGAGCAGTTCTTC
CASSVEDSGNYNEQFF
>.|.|TRBJ2-7|TRBV10-2|16
TGCGCCAGCAGTGATCATTGGACCGGGAGCGCCTACGAGCAGTACTTC
CASSDHWTGSAYEQYF
>.|.|TRBJ1-6|TRBV5-1|15
TGCGCCAGCACCCCCGCCGTGGCCGATAATTCACCCCTCCACTTT
CASTPAVADNSPLHF
>.|.|TRBJ1-3|TRBV4-2|15
TGTGCCAGCAGCGTACCGGGAAACAGAGGAAACACCATATATTTT
CASSVPGNRGNTIYF
>TRBD1|.|TRBJ1-1|TRBV4-1|15
TGCGCCAGCAGCCAGACAGGGGGCTCGGGCACTGAAGCTTTCTTT
CASSQTGGSGTEAFF
>.|.|TRBJ1-5|TRBV28|14
TGTGCCAGCAGTTCGGACAGCGTGAATCAGCCCCAGCATTTT
CASSSDSVNQPQHF
>TRBD2|.|TRBJ2-1|TRBV4-2|15
TGTGCCAGCAGCCGGCGACTAGCGGACTACAATGAGCAGTTCTTC
CASSRRLADYNEQFF
>TRBD2|.|TRBJ2-1|TRBV28|13
TGTGCCAGCATCGGACTAGCTTACAATGAGCAGTTCTTC
CASIGLAYNEQFF
>TRBD1|.|TRBJ1-2|TRBV19|14
TGTGCCAGTACCTTTGCCAATGACAGGGCCGGCTACACCTTC
CASTFANDRAGYTF
>TRBD2|.|TRBJ2-7|TRBV27|13
TGTGCCAGCAGCCGACTAGCGGGATACGAGCAGTACTTC
CASSRLAGYEQYF